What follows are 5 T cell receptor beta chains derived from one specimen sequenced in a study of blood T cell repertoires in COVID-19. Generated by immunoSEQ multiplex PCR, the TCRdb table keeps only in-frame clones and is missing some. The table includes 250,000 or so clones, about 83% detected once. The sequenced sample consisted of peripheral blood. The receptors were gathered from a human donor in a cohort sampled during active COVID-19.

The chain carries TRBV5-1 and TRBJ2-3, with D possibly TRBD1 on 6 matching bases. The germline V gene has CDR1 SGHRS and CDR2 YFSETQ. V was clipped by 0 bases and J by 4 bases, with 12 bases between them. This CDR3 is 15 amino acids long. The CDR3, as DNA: TGCGCCAGCAGCTTGGCTGGACAGAGCCCAGATACGCAGTATTTT. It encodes CASSLAGQSPDTQYF.

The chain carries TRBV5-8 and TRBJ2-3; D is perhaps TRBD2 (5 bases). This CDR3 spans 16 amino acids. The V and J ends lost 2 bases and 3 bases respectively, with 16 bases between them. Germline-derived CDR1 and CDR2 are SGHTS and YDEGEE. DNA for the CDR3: TGTGCCAGCAGCTTTCTTCGAACGACGGGGACAGATACGCAGTATTTT. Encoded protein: CASSFLRTTGTDTQYF.

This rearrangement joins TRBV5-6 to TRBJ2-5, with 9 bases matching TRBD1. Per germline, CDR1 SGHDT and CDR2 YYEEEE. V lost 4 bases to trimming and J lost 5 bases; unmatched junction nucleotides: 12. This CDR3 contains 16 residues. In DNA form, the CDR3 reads TGTGCCAGCAGCACCCGGGACAGGGTCCCTCAGGAGACCCAGTACTTC. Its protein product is CASSTRDRVPQETQYF. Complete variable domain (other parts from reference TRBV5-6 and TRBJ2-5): DAGVTQSPTHLIKTRGQQVTLRCSPKSGHDTVSWYQQALGQGPQFIFQYYEEEERQRGNFPDRFSGHQFPNYSSELNVNALLLGDSALYLCASSTRDRVPQETQYFGPGTRLLVL.

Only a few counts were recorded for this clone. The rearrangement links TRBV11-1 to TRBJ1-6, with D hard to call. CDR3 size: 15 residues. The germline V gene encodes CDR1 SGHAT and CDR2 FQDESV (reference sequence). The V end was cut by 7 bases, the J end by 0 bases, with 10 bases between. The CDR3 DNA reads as TGTGCCAGCACCCGATCGAGCTCCTATAATTCACCCCTCCACTTT. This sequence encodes CASTRSSSYNSPLHF.

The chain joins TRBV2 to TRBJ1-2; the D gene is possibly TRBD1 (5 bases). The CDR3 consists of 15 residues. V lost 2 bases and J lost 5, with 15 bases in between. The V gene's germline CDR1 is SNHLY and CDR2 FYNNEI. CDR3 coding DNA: TGTGCCAGCAGTGAAATGGGGGGGACGGGATATGGCTACACCTTC. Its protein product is CASSEMGGTGYGYTF.